The 15 T cell receptor beta chains reported below all come from one sample, sequenced in a study of T-cell reconstitution after alpha-beta-depleted transplantation in children (TCRdb year 2016). The sample's treatment or condition, from its label and the paper: allogeneic hematopoietic cell transplantation with graft depleted of TCRalphabeta T cells and CD19 B cells. Libraries were constructed by PCR. Data came from an Illumina HiSeq 2500. Molecular barcoding was employed in the preparation of TCR libraries, with unique molecular identifiers being used to normalize TCRbeta repertoire quantification. The public reads were run again by TCRdb, first through fastp at Q25 and then through MiXCR, and only productive beta chains were kept. Each entry merges the rows of one CDR3 protein and shows their most common DNA and genes. Counted in this sample were 500,000 to 750,000 distinct CDR3 sequences; 13% of them appeared once. The ten largest account for approximately 2.1% of the sample.

The sequencing used PBMCs, mostly from graft donor cells, collected 360 days after TCRalphabeta/CD19-depleted stem cell transplant. These receptor sequences come from a male patient under 18 who had a stem cell transplant for acute myeloid leukemia, so the T cells may come from the graft donor.

This clonotype was seen at least ten times. The V gene is TRBV29-1, the J gene TRBJ2-7, with TRBD2 identical over 8 bases. Germline CDR1 reads SQVTM; CDR2 reads ANQGSEA. CDR3 length equals 15 residues. Trimming at V came to 5 bases and at J to 0 bases, leaving 9 bases not matched to a gene. The CDR3 reads CSVRTSGYSSYEQYF. As DNA, the CDR3 is TGCAGCGTTAGAACTAGCGGCTATAGCTCCTACGAGCAGTACTTC.

The chain is built from TRBV15 and TRBJ1-4, with TRBD1 matching over 9 bases. Germline values: CDR1 LNHNV, CDR2 YYDKDF (reference sequence). The CDR3 covers 15 residues. V shed 4 bases, J shed 1 base, and the junction held 1 base outside the gene matches. Written as DNA, the CDR3 is TGTGCCACCAGCAAGGACAGGGGAACTAATGAAAAACTGTTTTTT. Its translation is CATSKDRGTNEKLFF. Drawing the rest from reference TRBV15 and TRBJ1-4, the complete variable domain is DAMVIQNPRYQVTQFGKPVTLSCSQTLNHNVMYWYQQKSSQAPKLLFHYYDKDFNNEADTPDNFQSRRPNTSFCFLDIRSPGLGDTAMYLCATSKDRGTNEKLFFGSGTQLSVL.

This clonotype was recorded many times. V and J are TRBV29-1 and TRBJ2-1; 9 bases are shared with TRBD2. Germline CDR1 SQVTM, CDR2 ANQGSEA. The CDR3 totals 17 residues. Trimming took 2 bases from V and 4 from J; bases not matched to a gene: 12. The CDR3 region has the DNA TGCAGCGTTGAACCTAGCGGGATTCAAGGGCTGTACAATGAGCAGTTCTTC. It encodes CSVEPSGIQGLYNEQFF.

Ten or more counts support this clonotype. The V call is TRBV29-1, the J call TRBJ2-7, with 7 bases lining up with TRBD1. The CDR3 is made up of 13 amino acids. The germline V gene encodes CDR1 SQVTM and CDR2 ANQGSEA. V lost 1 base to trimming and J lost 2 bases; unmatched junction nucleotides: 2. The CDR3 sequence: CSVEGTGTYEQYF. The CDR3 bases are TGCAGCGTTGAAGGGACAGGCACCTACGAGCAGTACTTC.

In this sample, this clonotype turned up a few times. In DNA form, the CDR3 reads TGTGCCAGTAGTATCTGGGGACAGGGGGTCTACAATGAGCAGTTCTTC. Its translation: CASSIWGQGVYNEQFF. The chain couples TRBV19 to TRBJ2-1; 11 bases line up with TRBD1. The CDR3 has 16 residues. The V gene's germline CDR1 is LNHDA and CDR2 SQIVND (reference sequence). V shed 3 bases and J 3 bases; nucleotides not matched to a gene: 4.

The chain joins TRBV28 to TRBJ2-7; D possibly matches TRBD1 or TRBD2 (5 bases each). From germline, CDR1 is MDHEN and CDR2 SYDVKM. The CDR3 loop spans 15 amino acids. V dropped 6 bases and J dropped 0 bases, with 15 bases sitting between them. The CDR3 here is CASRHQGPSSYEQYF. In DNA, the CDR3 is TGTGCCAGCAGACACCAGGGACCCAGCTCCTACGAGCAGTACTTC.

The table lists this clonotype with a few counts. The CDR3 is CASSFPPGQDHKNIQYF. CDR3 bases: TGTGCCAGCAGTTTCCCTCCGGGACAGGACCACAAAAACATTCAGTACTTC. V and J are TRBV12-3 or TRBV12-4 and TRBJ2-4, with 8 bases fitting TRBD1. The ends lost 3 bases at V and 3 bases at J; junction bases unmatched: 10. This CDR3 comprises 17 residues.

About this clonotype itself: The CDR3 end shows no conserved phenylalanine or tryptophan, and so a read error is likely. The chain couples TRBV20-1 to TRBJ1-1; D is unresolved. This CDR3 contains 14 residues. The germline V and J ends were trimmed by 3 bases and 6 bases, with 17 bases remaining between them. Germline V gene lookup returns CDR1 DFQATT and CDR2 SNEGSKA (reference sequence). CDR3 sequence (DNA): TGCAGTGCTAGGAAGTTTCGGGGAGCGGCTGAAGCTTTCTCT. Amino acid sequence: CSARKFRGAAEAFS.

The genes are TRBV5-4 and TRBJ2-1; no clear D gene. This CDR3 region has 16 residues. V dropped 5 bases and J dropped 0 bases, with 15 bases sitting between them. Germline V gene sequence: CDR1 SGHNT, CDR2 YYREEE (reference sequence). CDR3 in DNA: TGTGCCAGCAGTTTTAAGATGGAGAGCTCCTACAATGAGCAGTTCTTC. Translating gives CASSFKMESSYNEQFF.

V gene TRBV7-2 combines with J gene TRBJ2-7; TRBD2 aligns across 8 bases. V shed 8 bases, J shed 1 base, and the junction held 7 bases outside the gene matches. Looked up from germline, CDR1 is SGHTA and CDR2 is FQGNSA. The CDR3 is 14 residues long. Here the CDR3 DNA reads TGTGCCAGCGGTCTTATAGCGGGATCCTACGAGCAGTACTTC. Residues: CASGLIAGSYEQYF.

This clonotype has at least ten counts. The chain employs TRBV20-1 and TRBJ2-7; D may be TRBD1 or TRBD2 (6 bases each). Germline V CDR1 and CDR2: DFQATT, SNEGSKA (reference sequence). CDR3 size: 14 residues. The V end lost 3 bases, the J end lost 4 bases, and 16 bases lay between the germline ends. This chain's CDR3 is CSASWRRGIYEQYF. CDR3 nucleotides: TGCAGTGCTAGTTGGCGGAGGGGGATTTACGAGCAGTACTTC.

V gene TRBV6-2 or TRBV6-3 combines with J gene TRBJ2-7, with TRBD2 matching over 11 bases. The CDR3 is 19 amino acids. With 0 bases clipped from V and 3 bases from J, the junction kept 13 bases outside the gene matches. CDR1 is MNHEY and CDR2 is SVGEGT in the germline V gene. The CDR3 here is CASSYSTSGAAPNYYEQYF. The CDR3 region has the DNA TGTGCCAGCAGTTACTCGACTAGCGGGGCGGCCCCCAACTACTACGAGCAGTACTTC.

This clonotype was found a few times. This rearrangement joins TRBV21-1 to TRBJ2-7. TRBV21-1 is a pseudogene locus. CDR3 length equals 16 residues. CDR3 residues: CASRTISGQDFYEQYF. The CDR3 region has the DNA TGTGCCAGCAGGACAATATCCGGACAGGACTTCTACGAGCAGTACTTC.

This clonotype showed up just a few times. The V call is TRBV4-3, the J call TRBJ2-3; 16 bases match TRBD2. The ends lost 4 bases at V and 4 bases at J; junction bases unmatched: 14. Germline CDR1 reads LGHNA; CDR2 reads YSLEER. CDR3 length equals 20 residues. The CDR3 DNA sequence: TGCGCCAGCAGCCGGAGGCCAGGGACTAGCGGGAGGGCCCGGCCAGATACGCAGTATTTT. This codes for CASSRRPGTSGRARPDTQYF.

V and J are TRBV7-9 and TRBJ2-1; weak D call: TRBD1 (6 bases). The germline V gene encodes CDR1 SEHNR and CDR2 FQNEAQ (reference sequence). The CDR3 extends over 13 amino acids. Trimming left V 5 bases short and J 7 bases short, with 12 bases between. The CDR3: CASSPPGVNEQFF. CDR3 bases: TGTGCCAGCAGCCCGCCAGGGGTGAATGAGCAGTTCTTC.